The 10 T cell receptor beta chains listed next were all sequenced from one sample in a study of early T cells in non-severe SARS-CoV-2 infection. TCRdb redid the calling of the 5' RACE reads with MiXCR, one entry per CDR3 protein. The table shows 50,000 or so distinct CDR3 sequences, with around 5.6% occurring only once. Material for sequencing was whole blood. The receptor source for this set is an adult who was a healthcare worker with PCR-confirmed SARS-CoV-2 infection or an uninfected control (not recorded which).

This clonotype has at least ten counts. This chain links TRBV20-1 with TRBJ2-2; D not certain. CDR1 DFQATT and CDR2 SNEGSKA come from the germline V gene (reference sequence). This CDR3 has 15 amino acids. With 4 bases removed from V and 1 base from J, the gap between germline ends came to 13 bases. The CDR3 DNA sequence: TGCAGTGCTACGCTTGACGAGCGGAACACCGGGGAGCTGTTTTTT. This gives the protein CSATLDERNTGELFF.

This clonotype showed up just a few times. This rearrangement joins TRBV28 to TRBJ2-3; D is unclear. Germline V CDR1 and CDR2: MDHEN, SYDVKM. With 6 bases removed from V and 6 bases from J, the gap between germline ends came to 16 bases. This CDR3 comprises 14 residues. The CDR3 coding sequence is TGTGCCAGCAGCCCTGGTGGTATCAAGGATACGCAGTATTTT. Its protein product is CASSPGGIKDTQYF. The whole variable domain, remainder taken from reference TRBV28 and TRBJ2-3, is DVKVTQSSRYLVKRTGEKVFLECVQDMDHENMFWYRQDPGLGLRLIYFSYDVKMKEKGDIPEGYSVSREKKERFSLILESASTNQTSMYLCASSPGGIKDTQYFGPGTRLTVL.

This clonotype came up a few times. V gene TRBV21-1 combines with J gene TRBJ2-2; TRBD1 is taken as the D call from the table, unchecked against the DNA. TRBV21-1 counts as a pseudogene. This CDR3 is built from 17 residues. CDR3 protein: CASSKGGTLVNTGELFF. CDR3 nucleotide sequence: TGTGCCAGCAGCAAAGGTGGGACACTGGTGAACACCGGGGAGCTGTTTTTT.

V usage is TRBV27 and J usage is TRBJ1-4; 7 bases agree with TRBD1. After removal of 6 bases from V and 0 bases from J, the junction contained 10 bases not matched to a gene. Looked up from germline, CDR1 is MNHEY and CDR2 is SMNVEV (reference sequence). This CDR3 contains 17 residues. Here the CDR3 reads CASSRKGGGPTNEKLFF. The CDR3 region has the DNA TGTGCCAGCAGCCGCAAAGGGGGCGGACCAACTAATGAAAAACTGTTTTTT.

The chain recombines TRBV29-1 with TRBJ2-6, with D unclear. Germline CDR1 reads SQVTM; CDR2 reads ANQGSEA. Trimming shortened V by 5 bases and J by 5 bases, and 4 bases separated the two germline ends. This CDR3 spans 11 amino acids. The CDR3 reads CSVSWANVLTF. The DNA of the CDR3 is TGCAGCGTTTCCTGGGCCAACGTCCTGACTTTC.

In this sample, this clonotype turned up many times. CDR3 nucleotide sequence: TGTGCCAGCAGCCCGATCGGGCGGGGGCATCAGCCCCAGCATTTT. This encodes CASSPIGRGHQPQHF. The chain recombines TRBV7-6 with TRBJ1-5; TRBD1 is a possible D gene (6 bases). Deletions cut 5 bases from V and 5 bases from J, with 16 bases between. CDR1 SGHVS and CDR2 FNYEAQ come from the germline V gene. The CDR3 is made up of 15 amino acids.

The chain uses TRBV9 and TRBJ2-7; D remains ambiguous. The CDR3 covers 14 residues. V lost 1 base, J lost 2 bases, and 10 bases lay in between. CDR1 and CDR2 from the germline V gene are SGDLS and YYNGEE. In nucleotides, the CDR3 is TGTGCCAGCAGCGTAAACAGCCTAACCTACGAGCAGTACTTC. The encoded protein is CASSVNSLTYEQYF.

In this sample, this clonotype turned up a few times. This rearrangement joins TRBV12-3 or TRBV12-4 to TRBJ2-7, with 8 bases matching TRBD1. The CDR3 length is 13 residues. The trim removed 7 bases at V and 5 bases at J, leaving 7 bases unmatched. CDR3 DNA sequence: TGTGCCAGCACTCCGACAGGGGTCAACGAGCAGTACTTC. It codes for CASTPTGVNEQYF.

V is TRBV10-2 and J is TRBJ2-1; TRBD2 aligns across 10 bases. Germline CDR1 is WSHSY and CDR2 is SAAADI. The CDR3 contains 15 residues. J was trimmed by 6 bases and V by 6 bases; bases with no gene match: 8. CDR3 nucleotide sequence: TGCGCCAGCAGACTAGCGGGGATTACCGTCAATGAGCAGTTCTTC. Translating it yields CASRLAGITVNEQFF.

This clonotype was recorded at least ten times. The chain employs TRBV5-6 and TRBJ2-4; D might be TRBD2 (5 bases). CDR1 is SGHDT, CDR2 YYEEEE, per germline. Trimming removed 0 bases from V and 6 bases from J, with 13 bases in between. The CDR3 is 15 residues long. The chain's CDR3 is CASSLERLSGNIQYF. In nucleotides, the CDR3 is TGTGCCAGCAGCTTGGAGCGGCTTTCGGGAAACATTCAGTACTTC. Full variable domain (outside the CDR3, taken from reference TRBV5-6 and TRBJ2-4): DAGVTQSPTHLIKTRGQQVTLRCSPKSGHDTVSWYQQALGQGPQFIFQYYEEEERQRGNFPDRFSGHQFPNYSSELNVNALLLGDSALYLCASSLERLSGNIQYFGAGTRLSVL.